What follows are 24 T cell receptor beta chains derived from one specimen sequenced in a study of response to subunit inactivated influenza vaccine. TCRdb used MiXCR to reprocess the RT-PCR reads, holding one entry per CDR3 protein. There are 500,000 or so distinct CDR3 sequences in the sample; about 10% occur only once, and 9.5% to 15% lies in the top ten. This material consisted of PBMCs from blood, taken more than 35 days after vaccination. These receptors were taken from a man aged 45-65 years who received an inactivated influenza vaccine.

This clonotype came up many times. The chain uses TRBV12-3 or TRBV12-4 and TRBJ2-2; 15 positions match TRBD2. The trim removed 6 bases at V and 6 bases at J, leaving 5 bases unmatched. This CDR3 region has 16 residues. CDR3 coding DNA: TGTGCCAGCAGACCACGGACTAGCGGGGGGGCCGGGGAGCTGTTTTTT. Translation: CASRPRTSGGAGELFF.

This clonotype has a handful of counts. The rearrangement joins TRBV7-9 to TRBJ2-7; the D gene is possibly TRBD2 (5 bases). V was clipped by 3 bases and J by 4 bases, with 13 bases between them. The CDR3 loop spans 14 amino acids. CDR1 is SEHNR and CDR2 is FQNEAQ in the germline V gene (reference sequence). The CDR3 bases are TGTGCCAGCAGCTTCGCGGGTGTTATGTACGAGCAGTACTTC. This gives the protein CASSFAGVMYEQYF.

This clonotype was detected only a few times. The chain joins TRBV7-9 to TRBJ2-7; the D is unclear. The CDR3 runs to 13 residues. Germline CDR1 SEHNR, CDR2 FQNEAQ (reference sequence). V dropped 6 bases and J dropped 3 bases, with 12 bases sitting between them. CDR3 loop: CASRPVDNYEQYF. The CDR3 bases are TGTGCCAGCAGACCCGTGGATAACTACGAGCAGTACTTC. The whole variable domain, remainder taken from reference TRBV7-9 and TRBJ2-7, is DTGVSQNPRHKITKRGQNVTFRCDPISEHNRLYWYRQTLGQGPEFLTYFQNEAQLEKSRLLSDRFSAERPKGSFSTLEIQRTEQGDSAMYLCASRPVDNYEQYFGPGTRLTVT.

The chain couples TRBV6-1 to TRBJ2-7; 8 positions agree with TRBD2. The CDR3 is 15 amino acids. The germline V gene encodes CDR1 MNHNS and CDR2 SASEGT. After removal of 6 bases from V and 0 bases from J, the junction contained 7 bases not matched to a gene. CDR3 coding DNA: TGTGCCAGCAGCCCAGCTAGCGGGTTCTCCTACGAGCAGTACTTC. This encodes CASSPASGFSYEQYF.

This clonotype was found many times. The V call is TRBV5-1, the J call TRBJ1-4; 7 nucleotides agree with TRBD1. The CDR3 extends over 15 amino acids. Germline CDR1 and CDR2: SGHRS and YFSETQ. V shed 2 bases, J shed 4 bases, and the junction held 5 bases outside the gene matches. CDR3 in amino acids: CASSFTGQSNEKLFF. Written as DNA, the CDR3 is TGCGCCAGCAGCTTTACGGGACAGAGTAATGAAAAACTGTTTTTT. Full variable domain (missing parts from reference TRBV5-1 and TRBJ1-4): KAGVTQTPRYLIKTRGQQVTLSCSPISGHRSVSWYQQTPGQGLQFLFEYFSETQRNKGNFPGRFSGRQFSNSRSEMNVSTLELGDSALYLCASSFTGQSNEKLFFGSGTQLSVL.

In this sample, this clonotype turned up a few times. The chain combines TRBV20-1 with TRBJ2-7; a possible D gene is TRBD1 (6 bases). The CDR3 runs 14 residues. Germline V gene lookup returns CDR1 DFQATT and CDR2 SNEGSKA (reference sequence). The V gene lost 2 bases and the J gene lost 2 bases, with 13 bases spanning the gap. The CDR3 nucleotides read TGCAGTGCTAGAAGGAGTGGGGGCGCCTACGAGCAGTACTTC. This translates into CSARRSGGAYEQYF.

This clonotype was counted only a few times. The V gene is TRBV15, the J gene TRBJ1-2; unclear D gene. The length of the CDR3 is 14 residues. Germline assignment: CDR1 LNHNV and CDR2 YYDKDF (reference sequence). V lost 0 bases to trimming and J lost 2 bases, with 7 bases between them. The CDR3 DNA reads TGTGCCACCAGCAGAGATCTTGGAAACTATGGCTACACCTTC. Its translation is CATSRDLGNYGYTF.

This clonotype has at least ten counts. The chain is built from TRBV20-1 and TRBJ1-1; 7 bases agree with TRBD1. Germline CDR1 DFQATT, CDR2 SNEGSKA (reference sequence). CDR3 size: 16 residues. Unmatched junction bases numbered 13, after V lost 4 bases and J lost 2 bases. In DNA form, the CDR3 reads TGCAGTGCTACGACTCGAGGGGGCAGGGGTAACACTGAAGCTTTCTTT. Translated: CSATTRGGRGNTEAFF.

This clonotype showed up just a few times. The J gene is TRBJ2-3, the V gene TRBV9; D is unresolved. From germline, CDR1 is SGDLS and CDR2 YYNGEE. Between the trimmed V and J ends, which lost 0 bases and 8 bases, there was a span of 13 bases. This CDR3 contains 14 residues. In DNA form, the CDR3 reads TGTGCCAGCAGCGTAGCCTGGGCAGGCGGTACGCAGTATTTT. It translates to CASSVAWAGGTQYF.

This clonotype has a handful of counts. J is TRBJ2-7 and V is TRBV5-1; perhaps D is TRBD1 or TRBD2 (5 bases each). Germline V gene data show CDR1 as SGHRS and CDR2 as YFSETQ. The V gene lost 7 bases and the J gene lost 3 bases, with 20 bases spanning the gap. This CDR3 has 15 amino acids. As DNA, the CDR3 is TGCGCCAGCGAGGCCGGAGTGGGGGAGCGCTACGAGCAGTACTTC. This encodes CASEAGVGERYEQYF.

This clonotype was seen more than once but under ten times. The chain employs TRBV7-2 and TRBJ1-2; TRBD1 matches at 10 bases. Germline-derived CDR1 and CDR2 are SGHTA and FQGNSA. The CDR3 runs to 16 residues. The V gene end was trimmed by 5 bases and the J gene end by 0 bases; junction bases not matched to a gene: 6. The CDR3 DNA sequence: TGTGCCAGCAGCCAGACAGGGGGCTGGGCTAACTATGGCTACACCTTC. Translating gives CASSQTGGWANYGYTF.

This clonotype was observed at least ten times. The chain uses TRBV20-1 and TRBJ2-1; no clear D gene. The CDR3 extends over 14 amino acids. CDR1 and CDR2 (germline): DFQATT, SNEGSKA (reference sequence). Trimming took 1 base from V and 0 from J, leaving 7 bases between them. The CDR3 DNA reads as TGCAGTGCTAGAGCCGGCAGCTCCTACAATGAGCAGTTCTTC. Its translation: CSARAGSSYNEQFF.

This sequence joins TRBV28 and TRBJ1-1; possible D gene TRBD1, 6 bases. The CDR3 is made up of 13 amino acids. Germline CDR1 reads MDHEN; CDR2 reads SYDVKM. Deletions cut 10 bases from V and 2 bases from J, with 14 bases between. CDR3 protein: CAILSGQNTEAFF. CDR3 in DNA: TGTGCCATCTTATCGGGACAAAACACTGAAGCTTTCTTT.

The chain carries TRBV7-2 and TRBJ2-7, with 8 bases identical to TRBD2. Germline V gives CDR1 SGHTA, CDR2 FQGNSA. This CDR3 has 14 amino acids. Unmatched junction bases numbered 4, after V lost 5 bases and J lost 1 base. The CDR3 sequence: CASSHSGDSYEQYF. DNA of the CDR3: TGTGCCAGCAGCCATAGCGGGGATTCCTACGAGCAGTACTTC.

The chain couples TRBV14 to TRBJ2-1; TRBD2 matches 10 bases. V trimming: 2 bases; J trimming: 2 bases; junction bases outside the gene matches: 6. This CDR3 region has 17 residues. CDR1 is SGHDN and CDR2 is FVKESK in the germline V gene. In DNA, the CDR3 is TGTGCCAGCAGCCAACTAGGACTAGCGGTGCCCTACAATGAGCAGTTCTTC. Translating gives CASSQLGLAVPYNEQFF.

This clonotype was seen many times. The J gene is TRBJ1-3, the V gene TRBV5-1; a weak D match, TRBD1 (5 bases). This CDR3 is 14 amino acids long. V was clipped by 0 bases and J by 4 bases, with 8 bases between them. Germline V gene lookup returns CDR1 SGHRS and CDR2 YFSETQ. The CDR3 DNA reads as TGCGCCAGCAGCTTGGACGGGGCGGGAAACACCATATATTTT. Its translation: CASSLDGAGNTIYF.

To note about this clonotype: A junction boundary mismatches the germline segment, possibly from a read error. The chain combines TRBV4-2 with TRBJ2-3; 9 positions agree with TRBD1. CDR1 and CDR2 (germline): LGHNA, YNFKEQ. The CDR3 has 15 residues. The CDR3 region is CASSQPGQGPDTHYF. CDR3 coding DNA: TGTGCCAGCAGCCAACCGGGACAGGGCCCAGATACGCATTATTTT.

In its sample, this clonotype was seen many times. The V call is TRBV20-1, the J call TRBJ2-7; 7 bases fit TRBD1. This CDR3 has 13 amino acids. Trimming at V came to 6 bases and at J to 7 bases, leaving 12 bases not matched to a gene. Germline values: CDR1 DFQATT, CDR2 SNEGSKA (reference sequence). DNA for the CDR3: TGCAGTGCCACGGGACAGCCCGATGAGGAGCAGTACTTC. The encoded protein is CSATGQPDEEQYF.

A few counts support this clonotype. The chain employs TRBV12-3 or TRBV12-4 and TRBJ2-3; 8 bases match TRBD2. The CDR3 has 15 residues. V shed 3 bases, J shed 4 bases, and the junction held 6 bases outside the gene matches. CDR3: CASSFVAGSPDTQYF. Written as DNA, the CDR3 is TGTGCCAGCAGTTTCGTAGCGGGGAGCCCAGATACGCAGTATTTT.

The chain employs TRBV5-1 and TRBJ1-2, with 8 bases aligning to TRBD1. CDR1 SGHRS and CDR2 YFSETQ come from the germline V gene. The CDR3 is 12 amino acids. V lost 9 bases to trimming and J lost 7 bases; unmatched junction nucleotides: 8. CDR3 sequence: CATPDREGGYTF. The CDR3 nucleotides are TGCGCCACCCCGGACAGGGAAGGTGGCTACACCTTC.

This clonotype turned up a few times. DNA for the CDR3: TGTGCCATCCGCCTTAGTCCGAACACTGAAGCTTTCTTT. Its protein product is CAIRLSPNTEAFF. V is TRBV10-3 and J is TRBJ1-1; D gene ambiguous. The CDR3 sequence is 13 residues long. Germline V gene lookup returns CDR1 ENHRY and CDR2 SYGVKD. Trimming removed 8 bases at V and 1 base at J, with 11 bases between.

The V gene is TRBV4-3, the J gene TRBJ2-2, with 14 positions matching TRBD2. Losses at the gene ends were 4 bases for V and 6 bases for J; bases not matched to a gene: 7. CDR1 LGHNA and CDR2 YSLEER come from the germline V gene. CDR3 length: 17 amino acids. This chain's CDR3 is CASSPGTSGGLAGELFF. In nucleotides, the CDR3 is TGCGCCAGCAGCCCCGGGACTAGCGGGGGCCTGGCCGGGGAGCTGTTTTTT.

CDR3 DNA: TGCAGCGAACGGACTAGCGGGAGGGTCGGCCCCCAGTTCTTC. Its protein product is CSERTSGRVGPQFF. The V and J genes are TRBV20-1 and TRBJ2-1; 15 bases agree with TRBD2. The CDR3 is 14 residues long. Germline V gene sequence: CDR1 DFQATT, CDR2 SNEGSKA (reference sequence).

This clonotype was seen more than once but under ten times. The chain is built from TRBV5-1 and TRBJ2-7, with a tentative D call TRBD1 (5 bases). The CDR3 runs 12 residues. V lost 5 bases and J 6 bases, leaving 12 bases between the germline ends. Germline V gene lookup returns CDR1 SGHRS and CDR2 YFSETQ. This CDR3 reads CASSYGQSEQYF. The DNA for the CDR3 is TGCGCCAGCAGTTACGGACAAAGCGAGCAGTACTTC.